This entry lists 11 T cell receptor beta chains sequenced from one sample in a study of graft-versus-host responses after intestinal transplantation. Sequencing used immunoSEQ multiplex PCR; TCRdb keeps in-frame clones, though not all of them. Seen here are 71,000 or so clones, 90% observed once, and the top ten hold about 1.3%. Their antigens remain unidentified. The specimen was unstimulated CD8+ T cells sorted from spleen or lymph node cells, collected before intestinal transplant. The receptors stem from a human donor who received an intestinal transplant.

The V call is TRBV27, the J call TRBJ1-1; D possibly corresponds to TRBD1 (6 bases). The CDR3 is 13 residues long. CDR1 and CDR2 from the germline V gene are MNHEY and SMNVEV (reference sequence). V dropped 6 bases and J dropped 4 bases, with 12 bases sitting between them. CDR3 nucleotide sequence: TGTGCCAGCAGCCCCAGGACAGTCACTGAAGCTTTCTTT. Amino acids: CASSPRTVTEAFF.

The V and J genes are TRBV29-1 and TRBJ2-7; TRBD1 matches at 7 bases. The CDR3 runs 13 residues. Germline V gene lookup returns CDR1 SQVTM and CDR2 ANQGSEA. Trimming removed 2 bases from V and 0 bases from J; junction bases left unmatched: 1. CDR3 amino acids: CSVERQGSYEQYF. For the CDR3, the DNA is TGCAGCGTTGAAAGACAGGGCTCCTACGAGCAGTACTTC.

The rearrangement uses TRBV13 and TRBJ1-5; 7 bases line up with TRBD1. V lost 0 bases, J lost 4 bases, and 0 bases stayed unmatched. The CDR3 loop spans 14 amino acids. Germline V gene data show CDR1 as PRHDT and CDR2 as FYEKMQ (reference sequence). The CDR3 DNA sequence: TGTGCCAGCAGCTTAGGCAGGGGGAATCAGCCCCAGCATTTT. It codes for CASSLGRGNQPQHF. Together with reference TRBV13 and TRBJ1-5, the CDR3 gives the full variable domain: AAGVIQSPRHLIKEKRETATLKCYPIPRHDTVYWYQQGPGQDPQFLISFYEKMQSDKGSIPDRFSAQQFSDYHSELNMSSLELGDSALYFCASSLGRGNQPQHFGDGTRLSIL.

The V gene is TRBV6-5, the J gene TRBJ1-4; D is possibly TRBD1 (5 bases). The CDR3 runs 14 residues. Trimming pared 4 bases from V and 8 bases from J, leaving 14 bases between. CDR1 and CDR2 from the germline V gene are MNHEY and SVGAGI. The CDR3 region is CASSSGLAREKLFF. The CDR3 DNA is TGTGCCAGCAGTTCGGGACTAGCGAGGGAAAAACTGTTTTTT.

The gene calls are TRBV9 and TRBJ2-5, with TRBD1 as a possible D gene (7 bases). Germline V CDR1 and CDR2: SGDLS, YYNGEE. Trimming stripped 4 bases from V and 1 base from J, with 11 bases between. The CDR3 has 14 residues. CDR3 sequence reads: CASSQGGIQETQYF. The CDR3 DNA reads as TGTGCCAGCAGCCAGGGGGGAATCCAAGAGACCCAGTACTTC.

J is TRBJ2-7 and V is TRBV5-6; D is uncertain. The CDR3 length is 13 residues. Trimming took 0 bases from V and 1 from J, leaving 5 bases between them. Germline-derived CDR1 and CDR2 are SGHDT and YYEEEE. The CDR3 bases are TGTGCCAGCAGCTTGGGTCAGTCCTACGAGCAGTACTTC. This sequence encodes CASSLGQSYEQYF.

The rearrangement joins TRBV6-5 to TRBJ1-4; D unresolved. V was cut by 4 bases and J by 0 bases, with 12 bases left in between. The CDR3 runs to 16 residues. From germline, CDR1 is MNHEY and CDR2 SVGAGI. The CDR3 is CASSFKDWTTNEKLFF. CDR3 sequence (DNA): TGTGCCAGCAGTTTCAAGGACTGGACAACTAATGAAAAACTGTTTTTT.

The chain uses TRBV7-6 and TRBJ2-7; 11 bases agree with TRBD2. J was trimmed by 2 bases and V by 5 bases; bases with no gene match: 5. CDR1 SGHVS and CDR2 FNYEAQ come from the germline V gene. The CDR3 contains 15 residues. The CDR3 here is CASSPLAGGTYEQYF. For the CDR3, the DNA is TGTGCCAGCAGCCCGCTAGCGGGGGGAACCTACGAGCAGTACTTC.

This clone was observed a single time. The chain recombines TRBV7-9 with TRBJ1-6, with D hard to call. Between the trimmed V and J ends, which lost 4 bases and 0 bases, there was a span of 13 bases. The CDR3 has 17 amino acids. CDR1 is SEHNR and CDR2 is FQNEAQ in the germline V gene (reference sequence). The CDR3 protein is CASSSSDYSSYNSPLHF. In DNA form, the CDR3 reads TGTGCCAGCAGCTCATCCGACTACAGCTCCTATAATTCACCCCTCCACTTT.

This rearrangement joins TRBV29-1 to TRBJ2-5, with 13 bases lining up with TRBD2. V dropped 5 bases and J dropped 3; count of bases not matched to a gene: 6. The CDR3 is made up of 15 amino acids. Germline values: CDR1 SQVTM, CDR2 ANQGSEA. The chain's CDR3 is CSVPGTSGNKETQYF. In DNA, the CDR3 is TGCAGCGTTCCCGGGACTAGCGGGAATAAAGAGACCCAGTACTTC.

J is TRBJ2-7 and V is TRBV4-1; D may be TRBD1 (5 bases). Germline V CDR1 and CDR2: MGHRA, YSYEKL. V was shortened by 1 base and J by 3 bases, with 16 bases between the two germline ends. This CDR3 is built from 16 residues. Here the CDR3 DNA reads TGCGCCAGCAGCCAAGGACCCCCCCCAGGGAACTACGAGCAGTACTTC. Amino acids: CASSQGPPPGNYEQYF.